This record looks at one T cell receptor beta chain sequence and its context. The antigen remains unidentified. Sequencing used immunoSEQ multiplex PCR; TCRdb keeps in-frame clones, though not all of them. The repertoire holds about 40,000 clones, with 82% as singletons. Germline CDR1 and CDR2: MNHEY and SVGAGI. This CDR3 contains 15 residues. Trimming took 2 bases from V and 6 from J, leaving 17 bases between them. This sample is part of a study of OX40 agonist ivuxolimab in advanced cancers. Notes on the study in general: Circulating CD4+ and CD8+ T cells showed clonal expansion by week 6 at 0.1 to 3.0 mg/kg.

V and J are TRBV6-5 and TRBJ2-7; D may be TRBD1 (5 bases). The clonotype originates from an adult with an advanced solid tumor such as melanoma, head and neck, liver or kidney cancer. This sample comprised CD4+ or CD8+ T cells sorted from blood, obtained in a trial of the OX40 agonist ivuxolimab. The CDR3 protein is CASSYIDQGFSEQYF. DNA for the CDR3: TGTGCCAGCAGTTACATCGACCAGGGATTCTCCGAGCAGTACTTC.